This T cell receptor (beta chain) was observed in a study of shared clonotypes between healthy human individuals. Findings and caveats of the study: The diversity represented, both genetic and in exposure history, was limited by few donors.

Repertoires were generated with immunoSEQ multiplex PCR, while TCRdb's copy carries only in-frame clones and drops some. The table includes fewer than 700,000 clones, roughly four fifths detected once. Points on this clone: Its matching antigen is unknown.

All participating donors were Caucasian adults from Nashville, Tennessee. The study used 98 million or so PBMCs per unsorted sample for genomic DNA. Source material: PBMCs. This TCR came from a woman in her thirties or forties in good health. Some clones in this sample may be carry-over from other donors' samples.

CDR3 protein: CASATSGGYEQYF. The CDR3 DNA is TGTGCCAGCGCGACTAGCGGGGGGTACGAGCAGTACTTC. J is TRBJ2-7 and V is TRBV18; 13 bases fit TRBD2. Germline-derived CDR1 and CDR2 are KGHSH and LQKENI. This CDR3 comprises 13 residues. V trimming: 8 bases; J trimming: 4 bases; junction bases outside the gene matches: 2.